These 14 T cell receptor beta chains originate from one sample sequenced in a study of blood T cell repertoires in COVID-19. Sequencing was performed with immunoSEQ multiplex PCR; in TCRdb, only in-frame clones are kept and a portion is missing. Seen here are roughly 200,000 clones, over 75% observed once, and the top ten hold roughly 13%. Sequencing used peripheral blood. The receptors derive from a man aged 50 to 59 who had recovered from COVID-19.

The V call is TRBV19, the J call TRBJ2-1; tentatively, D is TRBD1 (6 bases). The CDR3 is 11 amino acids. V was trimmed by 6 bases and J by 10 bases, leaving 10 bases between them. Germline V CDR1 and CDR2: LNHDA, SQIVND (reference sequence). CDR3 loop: CASRGHEEQFF. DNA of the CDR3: TGTGCCAGTAGGGGACATGAGGAGCAGTTCTTC.

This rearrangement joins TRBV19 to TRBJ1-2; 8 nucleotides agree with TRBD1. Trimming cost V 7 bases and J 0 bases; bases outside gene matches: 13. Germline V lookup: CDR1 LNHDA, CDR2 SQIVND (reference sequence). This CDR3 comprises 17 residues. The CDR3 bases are TGTGCCAGTACCCCAACCGGGACAGGTCGGGCTAACTATGGCTACACCTTC. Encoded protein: CASTPTGTGRANYGYTF.

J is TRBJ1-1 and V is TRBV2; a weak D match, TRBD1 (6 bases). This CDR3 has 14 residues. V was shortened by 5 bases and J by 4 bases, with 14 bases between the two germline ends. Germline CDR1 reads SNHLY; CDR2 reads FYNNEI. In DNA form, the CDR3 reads TGTGCCAGCAGTCGACAGGTCTCGGGCACTGAAGCTTTCTTT. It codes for CASSRQVSGTEAFF.

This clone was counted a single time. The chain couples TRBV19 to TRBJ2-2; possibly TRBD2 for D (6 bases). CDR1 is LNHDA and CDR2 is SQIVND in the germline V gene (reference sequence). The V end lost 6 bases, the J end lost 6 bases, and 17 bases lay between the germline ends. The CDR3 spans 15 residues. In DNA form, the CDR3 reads TGTGCCAGTAGCGCCGGGACTGAATCTTCCGGGGAGCTGTTTTTT. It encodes CASSAGTESSGELFF.

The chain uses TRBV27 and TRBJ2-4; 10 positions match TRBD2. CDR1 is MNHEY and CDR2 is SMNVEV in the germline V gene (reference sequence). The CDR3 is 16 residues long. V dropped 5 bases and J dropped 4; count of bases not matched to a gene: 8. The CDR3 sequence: CASSPKREGTKNIQYF. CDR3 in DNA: TGTGCCAGCAGTCCCAAGCGGGAGGGCACGAAAAACATTCAGTACTTC.

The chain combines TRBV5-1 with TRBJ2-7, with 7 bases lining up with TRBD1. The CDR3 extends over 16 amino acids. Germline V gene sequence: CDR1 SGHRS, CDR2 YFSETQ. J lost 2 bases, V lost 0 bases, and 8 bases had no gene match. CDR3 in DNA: TGCGCCAGCAGCTTGGTGGCAGGGACAGTCCCCTACGAGCAGTACTTC. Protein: CASSLVAGTVPYEQYF.

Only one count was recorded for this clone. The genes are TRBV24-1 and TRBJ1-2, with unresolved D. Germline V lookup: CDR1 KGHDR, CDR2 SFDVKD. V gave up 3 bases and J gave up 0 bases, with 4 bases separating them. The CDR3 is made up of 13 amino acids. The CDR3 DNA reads TGTGCCACCAGTGATCCTACTAACTATGGCTACACCTTC. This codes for CATSDPTNYGYTF.

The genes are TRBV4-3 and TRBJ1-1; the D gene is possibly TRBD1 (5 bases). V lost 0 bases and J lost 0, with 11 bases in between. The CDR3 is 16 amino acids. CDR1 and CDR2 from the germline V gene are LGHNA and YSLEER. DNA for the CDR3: TGCGCCAGCAGCCAAGATCTAGCGGACATGAACACTGAAGCTTTCTTT. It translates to CASSQDLADMNTEAFF.

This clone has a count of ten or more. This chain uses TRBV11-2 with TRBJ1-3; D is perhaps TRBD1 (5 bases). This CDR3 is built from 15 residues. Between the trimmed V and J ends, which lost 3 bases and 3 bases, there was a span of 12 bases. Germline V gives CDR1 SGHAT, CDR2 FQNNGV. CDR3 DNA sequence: TGTGCCAGCAGCTTCGACAGTACTTTTGGAAACACCATATATTTT. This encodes CASSFDSTFGNTIYF.

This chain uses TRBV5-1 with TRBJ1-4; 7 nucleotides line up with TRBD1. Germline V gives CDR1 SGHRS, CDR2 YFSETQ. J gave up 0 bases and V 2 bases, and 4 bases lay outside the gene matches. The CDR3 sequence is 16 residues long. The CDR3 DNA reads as TGCGCCAGCAGCTTAGGGACAGACGCAACTAATGAAAAACTGTTTTTT. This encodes CASSLGTDATNEKLFF.

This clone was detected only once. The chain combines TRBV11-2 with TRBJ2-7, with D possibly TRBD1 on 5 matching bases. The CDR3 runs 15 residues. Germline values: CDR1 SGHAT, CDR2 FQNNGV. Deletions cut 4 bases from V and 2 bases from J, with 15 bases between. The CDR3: CASSSPAQGTYEQYF. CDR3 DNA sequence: TGTGCCAGCAGCTCCCCGGCGCAGGGTACCTACGAGCAGTACTTC. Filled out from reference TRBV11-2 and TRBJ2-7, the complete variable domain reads EAGVAQSPRYKIIEKRQSVAFWCNPISGHATLYWYQQILGQGPKLLIQFQNNGVVDDSQLPKDRFSAERLKGVDSTLKIQPAKLEDSAVYLCASSSPAQGTYEQYFGPGTRLTVT.

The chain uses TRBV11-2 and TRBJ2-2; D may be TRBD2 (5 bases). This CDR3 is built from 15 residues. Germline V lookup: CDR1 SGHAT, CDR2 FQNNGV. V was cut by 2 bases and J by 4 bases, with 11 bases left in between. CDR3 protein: CASSLRGFGTGELFF. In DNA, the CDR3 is TGTGCCAGCAGCTTAAGAGGGTTTGGCACCGGGGAGCTGTTTTTT.

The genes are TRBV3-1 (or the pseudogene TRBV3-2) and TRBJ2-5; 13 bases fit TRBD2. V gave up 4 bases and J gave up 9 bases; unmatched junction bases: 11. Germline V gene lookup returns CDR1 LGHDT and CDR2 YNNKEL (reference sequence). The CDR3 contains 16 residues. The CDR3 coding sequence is TGTGCCAGCAGCCCGGGACTAGCGGGGCCGGTCGCGGCCCAGTACTTC. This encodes CASSPGLAGPVAAQYF.

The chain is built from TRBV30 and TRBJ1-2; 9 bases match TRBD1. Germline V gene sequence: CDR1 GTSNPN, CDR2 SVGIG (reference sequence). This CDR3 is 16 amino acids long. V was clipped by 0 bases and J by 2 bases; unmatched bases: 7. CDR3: CAWSVLGTGRNYGYTF. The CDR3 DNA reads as TGTGCCTGGAGTGTATTAGGGACAGGGAGGAACTATGGCTACACCTTC.